This T cell receptor (beta chain) is drawn from a study of cytomegalovirus exposure and HLA in healthy donors. Study background: From 170 million or so T cells, an earlier analysis saw 110 million or so unique TCR beta sequences. Whole-study results and caveats: The study labeled 164 TCR beta chains cytomegalovirus-associated. Usually a TCR sequence was rare, but some public TCRs were found in many donors.

The PCR employed 60 Vbeta primers together with 13 Jbeta primers. The assay was immunoSEQ multiplex PCR, and TCRdb's table has in-frame clones only and misses some. Of nearly 100,000 clones in the sample, roughly 76% are singletons; the top ten hold 15% to 20%. As for this clone: Its cognate antigen is unknown.

Trimming removed 5 bases from V and 7 bases from J; junction bases left unmatched: 24. This CDR3 has 19 residues. Germline assignment: CDR1 LNHDA and CDR2 SQIVND (reference sequence). What was sequenced was PBMCs. The chain links TRBV19 to TRBJ2-5; 8 bases match TRBD1. The clonotype originates from a woman in her sixties in good health and CMV-seropositive. CDR3 residues: CASSSIGPKQGVASGTQYF. CDR3 coding DNA: TGTGCCAGTAGTTCAATTGGGCCCAAACAGGGGGTCGCTTCGGGGACCCAGTACTTC.